A selection of T cell receptor beta chains follows, all from one sample in a study of identical twins. TCRdb processed the 5' RACE reads anew with MiXCR; each CDR3 protein has one entry. The data show approximately 250,000 distinct CDR3 sequences, roughly 7.1% seen once. This sample also belongs to another study, concerning T cells expressing NK-cell markers.

Sequences were obtained from CD8+ T cells sorted from blood. All receptors derive from a young woman in good health. CDR3s include the opening cysteine and the closing phenylalanine or tryptophan. The D gene is left open where the match is weak. Some rows have no size entry. The others give once, few or many, or a class for an expanded clone.

. TRBJ1-5 . 14 TRBV10-3 TGTGCCGCCGATCCAATAGGGGGTTATCAGCCCCAGCATTTT CAADPIGGYQPQHF
few TRBJ1-2 . 16 TRBV7-8 TGTGCCAGCAGCCCCTCCTCAGGGTCCGGCCTCTATGGCTACACCTTC CASSPSSGSGLYGYTF
few TRBJ2-1 . 16 TRBV9 TGTGCCAGCAGCGAGGGTACGGGAGTCCCCTACAATGAGCAGTTCTTC CASSEGTGVPYNEQFF
few TRBJ2-5 . 15 TRBV12-3/TRBV12-4 TGTGCCAGCAGTTGGTTGGCGGGGAACCAAGAGACCCAGTACTTC CASSWLAGNQETQYF
many TRBJ2-3 . 14 TRBV6-4 TGTGCCAGCAGTGCCGGGACTAGCACAGATACGCAGTATTTT CASSAGTSTDTQYF
. TRBJ1-1 . 15 TRBV7-8 TGTGCCAGCAGCTACAGGACTTCCCAGTTTGCTGAAGCTTTCTTT CASSYRTSQFAEAFF
. TRBJ1-5 . 13 TRBV7-9 TGTGCCAGCAGCTGGACAGACAATCAGCCCCAGCATTTT CASSWTDNQPQHF
few TRBJ1-6 . 13 TRBV5-1 TGCGCCAGCAGCTTGCGCGGGGAGCTACCCCTCCACTTT CASSLRGELPLHF
. TRBJ1-6 . 14 TRBV30 TGTGCCTGGAGTGTGGGGGTTCGCAATTCACCCCTCCACTTT CAWSVGVRNSPLHF
. TRBJ2-1 . 19 TRBV27 TGTGCCAGCAGTTTCCCGACAGGGGAGGGGACTAACCCATCCCATGAGCAGTTCTTC CASSFPTGEGTNPSHEQFF
few TRBJ1-6 TRBD1 15 TRBV19 TGTGCCAGTAGTCTCGGGACAGGGGGGAATTCACCCCTCCACTTT CASSLGTGGNSPLHF
. TRBJ1-1 TRBD1 15 TRBV6-1 TGTGCCAGCACCCAGACAGGGTTCATGAACACTGAAGCTTTCTTT CASTQTGFMNTEAFF
many TRBJ2-7 . 13 TRBV12-3/TRBV12-4 TGTGCCAGCAGTTTAGGCGCGCAAGGGGTGCAGTACTTC CASSLGAQGVQYF
many TRBJ2-7 TRBD1 14 TRBV20-1 TGCAGTGCTATCAACCGGGACAGGGTATACGAGCAGTACTTC CSAINRDRVYEQYF
few TRBJ1-3 . 13 TRBV12-3/TRBV12-4 TGTGCCAGCAGGGAGTTCTCTGGAAACACCATATATTTT CASREFSGNTIYF
few TRBJ1-4 . 11 TRBV2 TGTGCCAGCGAGGGAAATGAAAAACTGTTTTTT CASEGNEKLFF
many TRBJ2-6 TRBD1 16 TRBV12-3/TRBV12-4 TGTGCCAGCAGCTCGGACAGGGGGCCTGGGGCCAACGTCCTGACTTTC CASSSDRGPGANVLTF
. TRBJ1-2 TRBD1 14 TRBV20-1 TGCAGTGCTAGGCTCCACAGGGGCAACTATGGCTACACCTTC CSARLHRGNYGYTF
few TRBJ1-6 TRBD1 13 TRBV12-3/TRBV12-4 TGTGCCAGCAGTTGGACAGGTGGTTCACCCCTCCACTTT CASSWTGGSPLHF
many TRBJ1-1 . 14 TRBV12-3/TRBV12-4 TGTGCCAGCAGGGGTGGACACCAGAACACTGAAGCTTTCTTT CASRGGHQNTEAFF
few TRBJ2-1 . 14 TRBV29-1 TGCAGCGTTATGGGGCTGCTTGGCCACAATGAGCAGTTCTTC CSVMGLLGHNEQFF
. TRBJ1-1 TRBD1 14 TRBV6-1 TGTGCCACCGACCCAGGGACAGGGGGGGGTGAAGCTTTCTTT CATDPGTGGGEAFF
many TRBJ2-2 . 13 TRBV12-3/TRBV12-4 TGTGCCAGCAGTTTTCGGAATACCGGGGAGCTGTTTTTT CASSFRNTGELFF
. TRBJ2-6 . 15 TRBV19 TGTGCCAGTAGTATAGAATTTCCTGGGGCCAACGTCCTGACTTTC CASSIEFPGANVLTF
. TRBJ2-5 . 20 TRBV2 TGTGCCAGCAGTGACCTAAACCCCCCCCGCGGACAGACTCCTCAAGAGACCCAGTACTTC CASSDLNPPRGQTPQETQYF
many TRBJ2-1 TRBD1 13 TRBV27 TGTGCCACCGGGGACAGCCCTTACAATGAGCAGTTCTTC CATGDSPYNEQFF
medium-sized TRBJ1-5 TRBD1 13 TRBV29-1 TGCAGCGTTGCTAGGGACAGGATTCAGCCCCAGCATTTT CSVARDRIQPQHF
. TRBJ2-5 . 13 TRBV4-3 TGCGCCAGCAGTTCACTCCCGAAGGAGACCCAGTACTTC CASSSLPKETQYF
few TRBJ2-1 . 10 TRBV9 TGTGCCAGCAGTGGTCCTTTTCTACGCTTC CASSGPFLRF
many TRBJ1-1 TRBD1 16 TRBV7-9 TGTGCCAGCAGCCTCACCGCGACAGGGGATAACACTGAAGCTTTCTTT CASSLTATGDNTEAFF
many TRBJ1-6 TRBD1 16 TRBV11-2 TGTGCCAGCAGCCGACTACAGGGGGCCTTTAATTCACCCCTCCACTTT CASSRLQGAFNSPLHF
. TRBJ2-3 TRBD2 15 TRBV27 TGTGCCAGCGGGACTATCCAGCGAAACACAGATACGCAGTATTTT CASGTIQRNTDTQYF
few TRBJ2-1 TRBD1 16 TRBV5-6 TGTGCCAGCAGCTTGCCGGGACAGGGGACCTGGGATGAGCAGTTCTTC CASSLPGQGTWDEQFF
. TRBJ1-1 . 14 TRBV5-4 TGTGCCAGCAGCTTGGACGCTGTAATTACTGAAGCTTTCTTT CASSLDAVITEAFF
. TRBJ2-7 TRBD2 12 TRBV27 TGTGCCAGCAGGGGGGAGGGAGGCGAGCAGTACTTC CASRGEGGEQYF
few TRBJ1-5 . 13 TRBV12-5 TGTGCTAGTGAAAAGGACCACTACCAGCCCCAGCATTTT CASEKDHYQPQHF
. TRBJ2-2 TRBD2 15 TRBV20-1 TGCAGTGCTAGAACCGGACTAGGAGTGGCCGGGGAGCTGTTTTTT CSARTGLGVAGELFF
. TRBJ2-7 . 13 TRBV5-1 TGCGCCAGCAGTCTGTCCAGCTTTCCCGAGCAGTACTTC CASSLSSFPEQYF
few TRBJ2-3 . 15 TRBV5-4 TGTGCCAGCAGCTTGGCTTACGGCAGCACAGATACGCAGTATTTT CASSLAYGSTDTQYF
many TRBJ2-3 TRBD2 15 TRBV5-1 TGCGCCAGCAGCTCAGGCGGCGGGGGTCGAGATACGCAGTATTTT CASSSGGGGRDTQYF
. TRBJ1-1 . 12 TRBV19 TGTGCCAGTGCTACAGGGCTCTCTGAAGCTTTCTTT CASATGLSEAFF
few TRBJ2-3 TRBD1 14 TRBV27 TGTGCCAGCAGTTCAGGGGGCAACACAGATACGCAGTATTTT CASSSGGNTDTQYF
many TRBJ2-7 TRBD2 17 TRBV7-9 TGTGCCAGCAGCCCGCCAGGGAGGGGCCCTCGGTCCTACGAGCAGTACTTC CASSPPGRGPRSYEQYF
few TRBJ1-5 . 15 TRBV7-9 TGTGCCAGCAGCTTAGCGGAACGACCAGGGCAGCCCCAGCATTTT CASSLAERPGQPQHF
few TRBJ2-7 . 13 TRBV13 TGTGCCAGCAGCCGACAGGTAGATGACGAGCAGTACTTC CASSRQVDDEQYF
few TRBJ2-3 TRBD2 15 TRBV6-5 TGTGCCAGCAGTTACTCGGGACTAGCAACAGATACGCAGTATTTT CASSYSGLATDTQYF
many TRBJ2-1 TRBD2 15 TRBV6-1 TGTGCCAGCAGCATAGCGGGGTTCTCCTACAATGAGCAGTTCTTC CASSIAGFSYNEQFF
many TRBJ2-7 . 15 TRBV5-1 TGCGCCAGCAGCTTGGAGTTAGGGAGCTCCTACGAGCAGTACTTC CASSLELGSSYEQYF
. TRBJ2-5 . 14 TRBV12-3/TRBV12-4 TGTGCCAGCAGCCGGGCGGTTGGATGGGAGACCCAGTACTTC CASSRAVGWETQYF
. TRBJ1-2 . 12 TRBV20-1 TGCAGTGGGTTGGCAGCTAACTATGGCTACACCTTC CSGLAANYGYTF
. TRBJ2-1 . 17 TRBV5-5 TGTGCCAGCAGCCCTGGGGGCGCACCGAGCTCCTACAATGAGCAGTTCTTC CASSPGGAPSSYNEQFF
. TRBJ2-1 TRBD2 15 TRBV12-5 TGTGCTAGTGGACTAGCGGTTAGCTCCTACAATGAGCAGTTCTTC CASGLAVSSYNEQFF
few TRBJ2-2 TRBD2 17 TRBV4-2 TGTGCCAGCAGCCAAGATAACGCGGGGGGGAACACCGGGGAGCTGTTTTTT CASSQDNAGGNTGELFF
few TRBJ1-1 . 14 TRBV9 TGTGCCAGCAGCGTAGTTTCGGGGCACACTGAAGCTTTCTTT CASSVVSGHTEAFF
many TRBJ1-5 . 13 TRBV12-3/TRBV12-4 TGTGCCAGCACCTCACAGGGAAACCAGCCCCAGCATTTT CASTSQGNQPQHF
few TRBJ2-2 . 13 TRBV29-1 TGCAGCGTTGAGAGGGAGAACACCGGGGAGCTGTTTTTT CSVERENTGELFF
many TRBJ2-3 . 15 TRBV5-1 TGCGCCAGCAGCTCGACAAGATCTAGCACAGATACGCAGTATTTT CASSSTRSSTDTQYF
. TRBJ1-1 . 15 TRBV12-3/TRBV12-4 TGTGCCAGCAGTCCACGGCCAGCCACGGACACTGAAGCTTTCTTT CASSPRPATDTEAFF
few TRBJ2-1 . 11 TRBV30 TGTGCCTGGAGTATGGCTGATGAGCAGTTCTTC CAWSMADEQFF
. TRBJ1-1 . 15 TRBV15 TGTGCCACCAGCCCCAGACGGGACACACTTTCCGAAGCTTTCTTT CATSPRRDTLSEAFF